This T cell receptor (beta chain) was identified in a study of blood T cell repertoires in COVID-19. Assay: immunoSEQ multiplex PCR; the TCRdb copy retains only in-frame clones and omits some. Counted here are 200,000 or so clones, 88% occurring once; the ten biggest clones make up just over 2.5%. CDR3 size: 15 residues. The ends were cut back, 2 bases at V and 1 base at J, with 11 bases in the middle. CDR1 is SGHAT and CDR2 is FQNNGV in the germline V gene. The sample was PBMCs or T cells enriched from blood (not recorded which). The V gene is TRBV11-2, the J gene TRBJ2-5, with a tentative D call TRBD1 (6 bases). The receptor was derived from a woman aged 30 to 39 who had recovered from COVID-19. The CDR3 nucleotides read TGTGCCAGCAGCTTACCTCAGGGGTCCCAAGAGACCCAGTACTTC. This encodes CASSLPQGSQETQYF. Based on the CDR3 plus reference TRBV11-2 and TRBJ2-5, the full variable domain is EAGVAQSPRYKIIEKRQSVAFWCNPISGHATLYWYQQILGQGPKLLIQFQNNGVVDDSQLPKDRFSAERLKGVDSTLKIQPAKLEDSAVYLCASSLPQGSQETQYFGPGTRLLVL.